The present T cell receptor (beta chain) was sequenced within a study of blood T cell repertoires in COVID-19. Overall study context: T cells, B-cell-depleted T cells, or PBMCs supplied cDNA or gDNA.

The authors' processing: Amplification of reference gene primers provided the estimated nucleated cell counts. Produced via immunoSEQ multiplex PCR; TCRdb's table is partial and in-frame only. D and trimming were read from the DNA, whereas the V and J calls and clone size are those reported in that table. The sample has 350,000 or so clones; 87% are singletons. Patients from Seattle were sampled longitudinally, starting during active infection. The table lists this clone with a count of one. CDR1 and CDR2 (germline): SGHNT, YYREEE (reference sequence). The CDR3 sequence is 16 residues long. J lost 0 bases, V lost 2 bases, and 2 bases had no gene match.

The sample comprised peripheral blood. This chain joins TRBV5-4 and TRBJ2-2, with 9 bases identical to TRBD2. The sequence derives from a young woman with COVID-19, enrolled during active disease. The CDR3 loop reads CASSLAGGSNTGELFF. CDR3 sequence (DNA): TGTGCCAGCAGCTTAGCGGGAGGTTCGAACACCGGGGAGCTGTTTTTT.